Listed here is a single T cell receptor (beta chain). As yet, its antigen is unknown. Germline CDR1 SGHTA, CDR2 FQGNSA. With 2 bases clipped from V and 6 bases from J, the junction kept 1 base outside the gene matches. CDR3 length equals 14 residues. 60 Vbeta and 13 Jbeta primers were used in PCR. TCRdb keeps only in-frame clones here, not all; method: immunoSEQ multiplex PCR. Of 150,000 to 200,000 clones listed, 80% to 90% were seen once; the top ten hold under 2%. This entry is derived from a study of cytomegalovirus exposure and HLA in healthy donors. Study information: Earlier results showed 90 million to 120 million unique TCR beta sequences derived from about 179 million T cells. From donors who were HLA-typed, an early data release held about 89 million unique TCRs. Regarding the study as a whole: Follow-up analysis later connected one missense variant in DCLRE1C with trimming of TCR beta V- and J-genes. TCR beta V segments were, for the most part, productive about 87% or about 30% of the time in an earlier analysis.

Sequenced sample: PBMCs. The V gene is TRBV7-2, the J gene TRBJ2-2; TRBD2 aligns across 9 bases. The clonotype was recovered from a woman aged 18-29 years in good health and CMV-seronegative. The chain's CDR3 is CASSLQRGAGELFF. Here the CDR3 DNA reads TGTGCCAGCAGCTTACAGCGGGGGGCCGGGGAGCTGTTTTTT.